Included here is one TCR beta chain sequence, with context. Its target is not known. The PCR was carried out with 60 Vbeta primers and 13 Jbeta primers. Assay: immunoSEQ multiplex PCR; the TCRdb copy retains only in-frame clones and omits some. The sample lists approximately 210,000 clones; roughly 80% were seen once. The data were taken from a study of cytomegalovirus exposure and HLA in healthy donors. Study-level points and caveats: High sensitivity and specificity were reportedly achieved when the classifier diagnosed cytomegalovirus status. When a later analysis compared HLA-associated TCR beta chains with equally common others, the HLA-associated chains turned out to be more clonally expanded and to have lower generation probabilities. Apparent HLA restriction characterized most CMV-associated TCR beta chains in a later analysis.

The ends lost 8 bases at V and 3 bases at J; junction bases unmatched: 7. The CDR3 length is 15 residues. The germline gives CDR1 SQVTM, CDR2 ANQGSEA. This sequence originates from a man in his forties in good health and CMV-seropositive. Material for sequencing was PBMCs. J is TRBJ2-3 and V is TRBV29-1; the match to TRBD2 covers 14 bases. CDR3 coding DNA: TGCAGCATCCTCGGGACTAGCGGGAGTACAGATACGCAGTATTTT. It is translated as CSILGTSGSTDTQYF.